These T cell receptor beta chains were read from a single sample in a study of cytomegalovirus exposure and HLA in healthy donors. Repertoires were generated with immunoSEQ multiplex PCR, while TCRdb's copy carries only in-frame clones and drops some. The sample has 150,000 or so clones; 86% are singletons. The sequenced material came from PBMCs. All receptors derive from a man younger than 30 in good health and CMV-seropositive. Both conserved end residues are part of each CDR3. D genes are given only for firm matches. The size of a clone is reported for some rows only, either as once, few or many, or as a class for expanded clones.

DNA: TGTGCCCCTCGTCCCCGCTCCAGGTTCAATCAGCCCCAGCATTTT
CDR3: CAPRPRSRFNQPQHF
V: TRBV19
D: -
size: -
J: TRBJ1-5

DNA: TGTGCCATCAGTGATGAGGGGAGGAGTGTAAGGAAGCCTTTCTTT
CDR3: CAISDEGRSVRKPFF
V: TRBV10-3
D: -
size: -
J: TRBJ1-1

DNA: TGCGCCAGCAGCCAAGAGAGGGGGGGTGGGGCCAACGTCCTGACTTTC
CDR3: CASSQERGGGANVLTF
V: TRBV4-3
D: -
size: -
J: TRBJ2-6

DNA: TGTGCCAGCAGCCAAGATTACGGGGAGAACGAGCAGTACTTC
CDR3: CASSQDYGENEQYF
V: TRBV4-2
D: -
size: once
J: TRBJ2-7

DNA: TGTGCCATCAGTGGACAGGGTAGGAATGAGCAGTTCTTC
CDR3: CAISGQGRNEQFF
V: TRBV10-3
D: TRBD1
size: -
J: TRBJ2-1

DNA: TGTGCCAGCAGCGGTACAGGGAGCAATCATGGCTACACCTTC
CDR3: CASSGTGSNHGYTF
V: TRBV9
D: -
size: -
J: TRBJ1-2

DNA: TGTGCCAGCAAGACAGGACGGAACACTGAAGCTTTCTTT
CDR3: CASKTGRNTEAFF
V: TRBV6-1
D: -
size: -
J: TRBJ1-1

DNA: TGTGCCACCAGCAGAGGTCGGGATCGTCAAGAGACCCAGTACTTC
CDR3: CATSRGRDRQETQYF
V: TRBV15
D: -
size: -
J: TRBJ2-5

DNA: TGTGCCAGCAGTAGACAGGGGGCTGGAAACACCATATATTTT
CDR3: CASSRQGAGNTIYF
V: TRBV2
D: TRBD1
size: -
J: TRBJ1-3

DNA: TGTGCCAGCAGGCCCGGGACAGGGGGCTCGTACGAGCAGTACTTC
CDR3: CASRPGTGGSYEQYF
V: TRBV6-1
D: TRBD1
size: -
J: TRBJ2-7

DNA: TGTGCCAGCACCAACTCAGGGGACAGTCTTCATGGCTACACCTTC
CDR3: CASTNSGDSLHGYTF
V: TRBV2
D: TRBD1
size: few
J: TRBJ1-2

DNA: TGTGCCAGCAGTTTAGGGACAGGGGCTGGCTATGGCTACACCTTC
CDR3: CASSLGTGAGYGYTF
V: TRBV28
D: TRBD1
size: -
J: TRBJ1-2

DNA: TGCGCCAGCAGCCAAGAGGTTCAACGTCTAGCGGGAACCCGGGAGCTGTTTTTT
CDR3: CASSQEVQRLAGTRELFF
V: TRBV4-3
D: TRBD2
size: -
J: TRBJ2-2

DNA: TGTGCCAGCAGTTTATGGGGGACAGAGGTCCCTCAACGACTTAACACCGGGGAGCTGTTTTTT
CDR3: CASSLWGTEVPQRLNTGELFF
V: TRBV27
D: TRBD1
size: -
J: TRBJ2-2

DNA: TGCGCCAGCACGGAATGGAGCGGGAGGAGAACCGGGGAGCTGTTTTTT
CDR3: CASTEWSGRRTGELFF
V: TRBV10-1
D: TRBD2
size: few
J: TRBJ2-2

DNA: TGTGCCATCAGCTCCCGGACAGGCTCCTACAATGAGCAGTTCTTC
CDR3: CAISSRTGSYNEQFF
V: TRBV10-3
D: TRBD1
size: once
J: TRBJ2-1

DNA: TGTGCCAGCAGCTTCCCCGGGGGGCGCACAGATACGCAGTATTTT
CDR3: CASSFPGGRTDTQYF
V: TRBV7-2
D: -
size: once
J: TRBJ2-3